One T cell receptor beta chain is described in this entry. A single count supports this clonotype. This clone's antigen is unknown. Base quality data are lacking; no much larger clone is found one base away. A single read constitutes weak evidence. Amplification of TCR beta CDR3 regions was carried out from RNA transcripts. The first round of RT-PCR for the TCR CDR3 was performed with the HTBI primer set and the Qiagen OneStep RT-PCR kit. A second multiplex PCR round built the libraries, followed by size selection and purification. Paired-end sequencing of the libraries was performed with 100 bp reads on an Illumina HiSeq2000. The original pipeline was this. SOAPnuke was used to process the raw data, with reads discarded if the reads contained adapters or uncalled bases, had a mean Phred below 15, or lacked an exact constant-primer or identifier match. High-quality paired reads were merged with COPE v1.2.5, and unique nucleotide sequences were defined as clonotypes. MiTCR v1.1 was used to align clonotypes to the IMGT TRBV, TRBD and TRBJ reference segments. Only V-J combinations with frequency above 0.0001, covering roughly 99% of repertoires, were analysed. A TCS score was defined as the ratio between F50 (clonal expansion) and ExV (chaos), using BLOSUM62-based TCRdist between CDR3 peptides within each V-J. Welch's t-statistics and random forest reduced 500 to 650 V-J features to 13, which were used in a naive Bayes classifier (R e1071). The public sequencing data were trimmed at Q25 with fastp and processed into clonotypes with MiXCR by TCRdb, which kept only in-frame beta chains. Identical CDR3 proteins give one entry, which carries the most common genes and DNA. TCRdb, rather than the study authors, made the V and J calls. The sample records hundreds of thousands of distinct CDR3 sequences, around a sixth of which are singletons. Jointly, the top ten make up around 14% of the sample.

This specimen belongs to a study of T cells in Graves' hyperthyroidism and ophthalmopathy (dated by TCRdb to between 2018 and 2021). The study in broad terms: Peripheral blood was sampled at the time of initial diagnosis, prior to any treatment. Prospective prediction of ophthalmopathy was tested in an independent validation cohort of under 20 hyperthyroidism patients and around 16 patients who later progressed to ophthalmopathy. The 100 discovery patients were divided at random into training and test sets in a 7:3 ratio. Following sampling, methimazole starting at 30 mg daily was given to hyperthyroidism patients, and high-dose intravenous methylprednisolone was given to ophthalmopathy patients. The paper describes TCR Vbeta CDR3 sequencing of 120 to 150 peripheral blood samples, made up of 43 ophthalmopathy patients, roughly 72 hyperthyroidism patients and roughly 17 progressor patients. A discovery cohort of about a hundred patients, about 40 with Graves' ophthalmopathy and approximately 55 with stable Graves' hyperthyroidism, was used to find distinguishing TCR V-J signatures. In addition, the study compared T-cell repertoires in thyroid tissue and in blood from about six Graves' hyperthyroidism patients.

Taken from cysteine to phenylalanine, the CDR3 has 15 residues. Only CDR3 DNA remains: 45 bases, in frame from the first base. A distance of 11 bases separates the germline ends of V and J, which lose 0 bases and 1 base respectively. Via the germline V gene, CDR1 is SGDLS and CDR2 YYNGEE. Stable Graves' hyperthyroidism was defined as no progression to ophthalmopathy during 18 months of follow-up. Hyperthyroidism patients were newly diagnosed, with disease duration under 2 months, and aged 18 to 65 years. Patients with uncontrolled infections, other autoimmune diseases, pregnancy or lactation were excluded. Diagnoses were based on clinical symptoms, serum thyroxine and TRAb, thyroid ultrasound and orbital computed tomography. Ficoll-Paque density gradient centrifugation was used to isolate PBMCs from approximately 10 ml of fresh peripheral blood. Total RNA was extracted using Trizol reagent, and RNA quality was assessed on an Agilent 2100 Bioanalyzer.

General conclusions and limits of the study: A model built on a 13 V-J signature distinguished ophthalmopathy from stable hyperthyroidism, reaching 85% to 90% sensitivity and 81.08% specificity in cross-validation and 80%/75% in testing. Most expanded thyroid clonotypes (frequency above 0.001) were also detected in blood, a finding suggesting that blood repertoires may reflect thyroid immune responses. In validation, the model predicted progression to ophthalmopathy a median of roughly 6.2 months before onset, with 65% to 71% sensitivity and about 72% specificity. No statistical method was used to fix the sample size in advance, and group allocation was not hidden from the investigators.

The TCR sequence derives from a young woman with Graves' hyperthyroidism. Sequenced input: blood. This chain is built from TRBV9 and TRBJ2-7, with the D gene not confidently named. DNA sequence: TGTGCCAGCAGCGTAGACGGTAACCCTTCCTACGAGCAGTACTTC. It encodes CASSVDGNPSYEQYF.